The 25 T cell receptor beta chains below all came from one sample that was sequenced in a study of identical twins (TCRdb year 2016). The method behind the library was 5' RACE. Reads for this sample came from an Illumina HiSeq 2000. TCRdb reprocessing: public reads trimmed at Q25 with fastp, clones called with MiXCR, in-frame beta chains kept. Rows are unified per CDR3 protein, each entry keeping the most common DNA and genes. The sample profile shows roughly 260,000 distinct CDR3 sequences; approximately 6.8% of them were found once. The biggest ten clones account for roughly 5.4% of the sample. This sample was shared with a second study, whose subject was yellow fever vaccine responses in identical twins.

The sequencing input was CD8+ T cells sorted from blood. Every receptor here comes from a woman aged 18-29 years in good health.

This clonotype was seen at least ten times. The chain is built from TRBV6-4 and TRBJ2-3; possibly TRBD2 for D (5 bases). CDR1 and CDR2 from the germline V gene are MRHNA and SNTAGT. Trimming removed 4 bases from V and 1 base from J, with 12 bases in between. This CDR3 comprises 15 residues. The CDR3 region is CASSATRVGTDTQYF. Written as DNA, the CDR3 is TGTGCCAGCAGTGCAACGAGGGTGGGCACAGATACGCAGTATTTT.

The chain couples TRBV27 to TRBJ2-7; 8 bases align to TRBD2. The CDR3 has 17 amino acids. V dropped 5 bases and J dropped 5; count of bases not matched to a gene: 17. CDR1 and CDR2 from the germline V gene are MNHEY and SMNVEV (reference sequence). The CDR3 nucleotides read TGTGCCAGCAGTCGCTGGACTAGCAGGAGTCCGGGGGACGAGCAGTACTTC. It is translated as CASSRWTSRSPGDEQYF.

This clonotype was seen a few times. The V and J genes are TRBV9 and TRBJ2-7; possible D gene TRBD1, 6 bases. This CDR3 has 14 amino acids. V was clipped by 3 bases and J by 2 bases, with 12 bases between them. Germline V lookup: CDR1 SGDLS, CDR2 YYNGEE. The chain's CDR3 is CASSEGQLTYEQYF. The CDR3 DNA is TGTGCCAGCAGCGAAGGACAGCTAACCTACGAGCAGTACTTC.

There are many counts of this clonotype. The rearrangement links TRBV7-9 to TRBJ2-1; TRBD1 agrees at 7 bases. The J segment lost 3 bases and the V segment lost 5 bases, leaving 10 bases of the junction unmatched. The CDR3 contains 16 residues. Germline CDR1 SEHNR, CDR2 FQNEAQ (reference sequence). CDR3 bases: TGTGCCAGCAGCCCGAGACAGGGACGGGTCTACAATGAGCAGTTCTTC. Its protein product is CASSPRQGRVYNEQFF.

The rearrangement uses TRBV4-2 and TRBJ2-7, with TRBD1 matching over 7 bases. Trimming removed 1 base from V and 0 bases from J; junction bases left unmatched: 18. The CDR3 loop spans 20 amino acids. Per germline, CDR1 LGHNA and CDR2 YNFKEQ. The CDR3 sequence: CASSQVPRTGPGVVSYEQYV. The CDR3, as DNA: TGTGCCAGCAGCCAAGTCCCTCGGACAGGACCTGGGGTAGTCTCCTACGAGCAGTACGTC.

This clonotype was detected a few times. The chain links TRBV27 to TRBJ2-3, with D tentatively TRBD1 (6 bases). Germline CDR1 MNHEY, CDR2 SMNVEV (reference sequence). This CDR3 has 16 residues. V lost 3 bases, J lost 0 bases, and 13 bases lay in between. This chain's CDR3 is CASSLGAGASTDTQYF. For the CDR3, the DNA is TGTGCCAGCAGTTTGGGGGCAGGGGCCAGCACAGATACGCAGTATTTT.

This sequence joins TRBV7-6 and TRBJ2-1, with 7 positions matching TRBD1. The V and J ends lost 3 bases and 8 bases, in that order; junction bases with no gene match: 13. This CDR3 has 16 residues. Looked up from germline, CDR1 is SGHVS and CDR2 is FNYEAQ. CDR3: CASSFQNLLTGDEQFF. CDR3 bases: TGTGCCAGCAGCTTTCAGAATCTACTTACAGGGGATGAGCAGTTCTTC.

This rearrangement joins TRBV13 to TRBJ2-3; 7 nucleotides agree with TRBD2. CDR1 is PRHDT, CDR2 FYEKMQ, per germline (reference sequence). V lost 5 bases to trimming and J lost 1 base; unmatched junction nucleotides: 9. CDR3 length: 16 amino acids. CDR3 DNA sequence: TGTGCCAGCAGCCCCCGGGAGGCCCGACGCACAGATACGCAGTATTTT. Its protein product is CASSPREARRTDTQYF.

This clonotype occurred a few times. The chain combines TRBV12-3 or TRBV12-4 with TRBJ2-2; tentatively, D is TRBD1 (6 bases). V was trimmed by 9 bases and J by 5 bases, leaving 16 bases between them. This CDR3 contains 14 residues. The CDR3 loop reads CASTGFSFTGELFF. CDR3 DNA: TGTGCCAGTACAGGGTTTTCTTTTACCGGGGAGCTGTTTTTT.

There are many counts of this clonotype. The V gene is TRBV5-6, the J gene TRBJ2-2; D gene uncertain. With 1 base removed from V and 6 bases from J, the gap between germline ends came to 4 bases. This CDR3 is built from 12 residues. CDR1 SGHDT and CDR2 YYEEEE come from the germline V gene. This CDR3 is CASSLFPGELFF. Written as DNA, the CDR3 is TGTGCCAGCAGCTTGTTTCCCGGGGAGCTGTTTTTT.

The chain couples TRBV3-1 to TRBJ2-5, with D possibly called TRBD1 or TRBD2 (5 bases each). This CDR3 comprises 16 residues. Trimming cost V 0 bases and J 4 bases, with 15 bases left between them. The germline V gene encodes CDR1 LGHDT and CDR2 YNNKEL (reference sequence). CDR3 sequence (DNA): TGTGCCAGCAGCCAAGACCCGGACTGGGACCGAGAGACCCAGTACTTC. Protein: CASSQDPDWDRETQYF.

This clonotype was seen repeatedly, ten times or more. The CDR3 protein is CASSPTGGPGETQYF. The CDR3 DNA reads as TGTGCCAGCAGTCCGACCGGGGGGCCGGGGGAGACCCAGTACTTC. The chain carries TRBV3-1 and TRBJ2-5; D might be TRBD2 (7 bases). The CDR3 runs to 15 residues. V was cut by 6 bases and J by 5 bases, with 19 bases left in between. Germline values: CDR1 LGHDT, CDR2 YNNKEL (reference sequence).

This clonotype was counted a few times. The chain couples TRBV6-2 or TRBV6-3 to TRBJ2-7; D uncertain. V was pared by 4 bases and J by 10 bases, with 20 bases between. Germline CDR1 is MNHEY and CDR2 is SVGEGT. The CDR3 has 14 residues. Here the CDR3 reads CASSSGFESNYQYF. In nucleotides, the CDR3 is TGTGCCAGCAGTTCCGGTTTTGAGTCCAATTACCAGTACTTC.

The CDR3 DNA sequence: TGTGCTAGTGGTTTGCCCTTGCTAGCGGGAGGTTCCACCGGGGAGCTGTTTTTT. Its protein is CASGLPLLAGGSTGELFF. This chain joins TRBV12-5 and TRBJ2-2, with 11 positions matching TRBD2. Germline V gives CDR1 LGHNT, CDR2 FRNRAP. After removal of 2 bases from V and 4 bases from J, the junction contained 9 bases not matched to a gene. The CDR3 length is 18 residues. The variable domain in full, with the rest retrieved from reference TRBV12-5 and TRBJ2-2, is DARVTQTPRHKVTEMGQEVTMRCQPILGHNTVFWYRQTMMQGLELLAYFRNRAPLDDSGMPKDRFSAEMPDATLATLKIQPSEPRDSAVYFCASGLPLLAGGSTGELFFGEGSRLTVL.

The J gene is TRBJ2-1, the V gene TRBV7-9; the D gene is possibly TRBD1 (6 bases). This CDR3 has 13 residues. The germline V gene encodes CDR1 SEHNR and CDR2 FQNEAQ (reference sequence). Trimming shortened V by 5 bases and J by 7 bases, and 12 bases separated the two germline ends. CDR3 protein: CASSRQGHNEQFF. The CDR3 DNA sequence: TGTGCCAGCAGCCGCCAGGGGCATAATGAGCAGTTCTTC.

At least ten counts were recorded for this clonotype. The gene calls are TRBV7-9 and TRBJ2-3, with a tentative D call TRBD1 (7 bases). This CDR3 has 11 amino acids. The V end lost 5 bases, the J end lost 11 bases, and 11 bases lay between the germline ends. The V gene's germline CDR1 is SEHNR and CDR2 FQNEAQ (reference sequence). The CDR3 region is CASSPQGGQYF. CDR3 nucleotide sequence: TGTGCCAGCAGCCCGCAGGGGGGGCAGTATTTT.

This clonotype was detected a few times. The chain couples TRBV20-1 to TRBJ1-1; maybe TRBD1 (5 bases). Germline CDR1 is DFQATT and CDR2 is SNEGSKA (reference sequence). Trimming cost V 0 bases and J 3 bases, with 11 bases left between them. This CDR3 is 14 amino acids long. The CDR3 protein is CSARDLQEYTEAFF. The DNA of the CDR3 is TGCAGTGCTAGAGATCTACAGGAGTACACTGAAGCTTTCTTT.

The CDR3 nucleotides are TGTGCCAGCCGTTCGGGGGGCTACGAGCAGTACTTC. As protein: CASRSGGYEQYF. The rearrangement joins TRBV27 to TRBJ2-7; 7 nucleotides align to TRBD2. V lost 8 bases and J lost 3; bases outside the gene matches: 4. The CDR3 is 12 amino acids. CDR1 and CDR2 (germline): MNHEY, SMNVEV (reference sequence).

This clonotype has at least ten counts. The chain has TRBV12-3 or TRBV12-4 and TRBJ2-1; D is unresolved. With 5 bases removed from V and 0 bases from J, the gap between germline ends came to 8 bases. The CDR3 has 14 amino acids. The CDR3 DNA reads as TGTGCCAGCAGTGGCGAAAGCTCCTACAATGAGCAGTTCTTC. It translates to CASSGESSYNEQFF.

This clonotype appeared many times. The rearrangement uses TRBV4-1 and TRBJ2-7; D ambiguous. Deletions cut 4 bases from V and 4 bases from J, with 11 bases between. CDR3 size: 13 residues. Germline V gene sequence: CDR1 MGHRA, CDR2 YSYEKL. The CDR3 sequence: CASSPDVGYEQYF. The CDR3, as DNA: TGCGCCAGCAGCCCAGATGTAGGGTACGAGCAGTACTTC.

This clonotype appeared a few times. V and J are TRBV6-5 and TRBJ1-5, with D maybe TRBD1 (6 bases). The CDR3 runs 15 residues. V was cut by 0 bases and J by 5 bases, with 11 bases left in between. Per the germline V gene, CDR1 is MNHEY and CDR2 is SVGAGI. The CDR3 DNA sequence: TGTGCCAGCAGTTACTCGCAGGCAGGGGATCAGCCCCAGCATTTT. Its translation: CASSYSQAGDQPQHF.

The gene calls are TRBV12-3 or TRBV12-4 and TRBJ2-5; 13 positions match TRBD2. The CDR3 is 14 amino acids. The junction had 0 bases not matched to a gene; V was cut back by 3 bases and J by 5 bases. In nucleotides, the CDR3 is TGTGCCAGCAGTTTGACTAGCGGGAGGGAGACCCAGTACTTC. Protein: CASSLTSGRETQYF.

This clonotype was recorded a few times. The rearrangement uses TRBV12-3 or TRBV12-4 and TRBJ2-2; D possibly corresponds to TRBD2 (6 bases). This CDR3 has 15 amino acids. Trimming left V 5 bases short and J 7 bases short, with 17 bases between. The DNA for the CDR3 is TGTGCCAGCAGTCCTATGGCGGGAAGGGACGGGGAGCTGTTTTTT. Protein product: CASSPMAGRDGELFF.

Ten or more counts support this clonotype. The V call is TRBV24-1, the J call TRBJ2-2; 8 bases are shared with TRBD1. The CDR3 sequence is 14 residues long. CDR1 KGHDR and CDR2 SFDVKD come from the germline V gene. With V trimmed by 4 bases and J by 7 bases, 4 bases remained unmatched. CDR3 nucleotides: TGTGCCACCAGTGACCCGGACAGGGTCGGGGAGCTGTTTTTT. This gives the protein CATSDPDRVGELFF.

The chain carries TRBV9 and TRBJ2-1; 7 nucleotides match TRBD1. The CDR3 consists of 15 residues. V was clipped by 3 bases and J by 8 bases; unmatched bases: 11. Germline V CDR1 and CDR2: SGDLS, YYNGEE. The CDR3 sequence: CASSGDRALRDEQFF. CDR3 in DNA: TGTGCCAGCAGCGGCGACAGGGCCCTTCGGGATGAGCAGTTCTTC.